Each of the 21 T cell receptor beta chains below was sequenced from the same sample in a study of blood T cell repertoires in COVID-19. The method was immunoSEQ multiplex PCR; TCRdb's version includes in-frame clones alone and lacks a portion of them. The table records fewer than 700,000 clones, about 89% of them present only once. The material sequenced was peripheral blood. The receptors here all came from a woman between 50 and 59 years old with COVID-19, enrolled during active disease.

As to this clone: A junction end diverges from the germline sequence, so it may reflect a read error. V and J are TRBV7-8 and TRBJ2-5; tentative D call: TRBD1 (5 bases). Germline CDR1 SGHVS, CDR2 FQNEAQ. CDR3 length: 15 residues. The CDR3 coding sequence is TGTGCCAGCAGCATAGCTTCAGGGAATCAAGAGACCCAGTACTTC. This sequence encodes CASSIASGNQETQYF.

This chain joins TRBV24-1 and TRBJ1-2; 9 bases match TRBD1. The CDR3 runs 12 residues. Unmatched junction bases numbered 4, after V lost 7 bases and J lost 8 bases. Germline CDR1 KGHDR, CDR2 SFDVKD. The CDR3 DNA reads TGTGCCACCAGCGGGGACAGGGACGGCTACACCTTC. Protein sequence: CATSGDRDGYTF.

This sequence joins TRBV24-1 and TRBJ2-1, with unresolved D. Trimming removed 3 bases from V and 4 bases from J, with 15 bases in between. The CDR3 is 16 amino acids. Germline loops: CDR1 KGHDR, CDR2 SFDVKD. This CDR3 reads CATSDRRNKDYNEQFF. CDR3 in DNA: TGTGCCACCAGTGATAGGAGAAATAAAGATTACAATGAGCAGTTCTTC.

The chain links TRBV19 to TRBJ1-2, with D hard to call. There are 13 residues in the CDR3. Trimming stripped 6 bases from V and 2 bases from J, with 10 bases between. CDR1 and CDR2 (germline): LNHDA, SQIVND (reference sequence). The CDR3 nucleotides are TGTGCCAGTAGCCCCCCAGGCAACTATGGCTACACCTTC. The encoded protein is CASSPPGNYGYTF. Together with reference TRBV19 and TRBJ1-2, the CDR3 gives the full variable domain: DGGITQSPKYLFRKEGQNVTLSCEQNLNHDAMYWYRQDPGQGLRLIYYSQIVNDFQKGDIAEGYSVSREKKESFPLTVTSAQKNPTAFYLCASSPPGNYGYTFGSGTRLTVV.

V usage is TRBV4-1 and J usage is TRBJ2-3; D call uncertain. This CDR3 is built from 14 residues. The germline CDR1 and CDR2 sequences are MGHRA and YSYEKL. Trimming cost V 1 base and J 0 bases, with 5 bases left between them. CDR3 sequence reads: CASSQGQSTDTQYF. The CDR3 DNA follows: TGCGCCAGCAGCCAAGGACAAAGCACAGATACGCAGTATTTT.

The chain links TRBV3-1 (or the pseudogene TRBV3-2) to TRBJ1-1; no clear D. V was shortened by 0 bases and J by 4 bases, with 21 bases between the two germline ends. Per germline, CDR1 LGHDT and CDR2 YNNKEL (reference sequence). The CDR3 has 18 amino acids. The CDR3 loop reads CASSQDMASLRVSTEAFF. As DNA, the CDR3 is TGTGCCAGCAGCCAAGATATGGCCTCCTTACGGGTTAGCACTGAAGCTTTCTTT.

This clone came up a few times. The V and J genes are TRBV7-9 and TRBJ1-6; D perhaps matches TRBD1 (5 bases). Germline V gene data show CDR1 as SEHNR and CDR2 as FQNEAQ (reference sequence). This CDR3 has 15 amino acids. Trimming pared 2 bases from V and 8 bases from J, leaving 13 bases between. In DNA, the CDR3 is TGTGCCAGCAGCTTACAGGGTGCACTGGATTCACCCCTCCACTTT. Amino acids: CASSLQGALDSPLHF.

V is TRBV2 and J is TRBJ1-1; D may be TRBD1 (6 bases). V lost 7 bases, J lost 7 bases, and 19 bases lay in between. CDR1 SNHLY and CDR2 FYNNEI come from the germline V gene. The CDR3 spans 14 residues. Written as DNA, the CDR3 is TGTGCCAGCAAGCGAGGGGGGGTTCAGATTGAAGCTTTCTTT. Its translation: CASKRGGVQIEAFF.

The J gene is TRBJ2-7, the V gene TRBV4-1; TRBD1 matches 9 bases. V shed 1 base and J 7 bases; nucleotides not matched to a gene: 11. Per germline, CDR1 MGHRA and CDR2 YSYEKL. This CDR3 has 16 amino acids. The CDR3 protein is CASSQGDRELSSEQYF. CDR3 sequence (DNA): TGCGCCAGCAGCCAAGGGGACAGGGAACTGTCGAGTGAGCAGTACTTC.

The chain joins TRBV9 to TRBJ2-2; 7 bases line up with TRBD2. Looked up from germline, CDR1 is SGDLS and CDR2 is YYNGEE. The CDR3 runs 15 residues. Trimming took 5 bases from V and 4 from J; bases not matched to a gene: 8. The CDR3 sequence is CASSPPGGSTGELFF. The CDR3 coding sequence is TGTGCCAGCAGTCCCCCCGGGGGGTCCACCGGGGAGCTGTTTTTT.

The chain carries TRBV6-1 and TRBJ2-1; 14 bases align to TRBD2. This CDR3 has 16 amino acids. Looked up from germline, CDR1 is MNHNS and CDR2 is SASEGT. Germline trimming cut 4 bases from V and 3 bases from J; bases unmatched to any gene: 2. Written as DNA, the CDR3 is TGTGCCAGCAGTGGGACTAGCGGGGGGATCTACAATGAGCAGTTCTTC. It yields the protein CASSGTSGGIYNEQFF.

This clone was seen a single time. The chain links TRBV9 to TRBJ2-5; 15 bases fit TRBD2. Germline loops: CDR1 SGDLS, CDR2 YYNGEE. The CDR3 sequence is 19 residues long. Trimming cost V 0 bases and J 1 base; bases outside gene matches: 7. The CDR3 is CASSVGLGLAGGVQETQYF. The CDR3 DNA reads TGTGCCAGCAGCGTAGGACTGGGACTAGCGGGGGGAGTCCAAGAGACCCAGTACTTC.

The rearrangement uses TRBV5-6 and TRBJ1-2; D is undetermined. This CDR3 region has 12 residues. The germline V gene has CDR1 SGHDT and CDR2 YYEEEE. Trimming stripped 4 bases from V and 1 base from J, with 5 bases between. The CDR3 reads CASSLNNYGYTF. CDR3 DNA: TGTGCCAGCAGCCTTAATAACTATGGCTACACCTTC. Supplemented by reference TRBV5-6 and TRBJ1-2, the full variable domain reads DAGVTQSPTHLIKTRGQQVTLRCSPKSGHDTVSWYQQALGQGPQFIFQYYEEEERQRGNFPDRFSGHQFPNYSSELNVNALLLGDSALYLCASSLNNYGYTFGSGTRLTVV.

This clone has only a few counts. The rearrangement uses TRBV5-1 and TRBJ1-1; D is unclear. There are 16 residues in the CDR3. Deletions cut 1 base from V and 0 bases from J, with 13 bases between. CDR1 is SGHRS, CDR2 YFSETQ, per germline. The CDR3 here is CASSLPFGGVNTEAFF. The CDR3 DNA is TGCGCCAGCAGCTTGCCTTTTGGCGGGGTGAACACTGAAGCTTTCTTT.

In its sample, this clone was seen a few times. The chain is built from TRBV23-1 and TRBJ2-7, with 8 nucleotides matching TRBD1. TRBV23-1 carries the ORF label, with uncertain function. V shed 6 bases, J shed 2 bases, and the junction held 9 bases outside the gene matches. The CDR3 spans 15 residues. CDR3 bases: TGCGCCAGCAGGGAGGGACAGGACGAAACCTACGAGCAGTACTTC. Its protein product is CASREGQDETYEQYF.

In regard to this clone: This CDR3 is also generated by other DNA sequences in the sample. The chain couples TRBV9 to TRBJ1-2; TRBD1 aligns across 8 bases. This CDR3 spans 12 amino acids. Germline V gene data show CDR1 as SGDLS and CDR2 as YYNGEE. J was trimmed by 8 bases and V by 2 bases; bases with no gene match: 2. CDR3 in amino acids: CASSVTGGGYTF. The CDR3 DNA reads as TGTGCCAGCAGCGTCACAGGGGGAGGCTACACCTTC.

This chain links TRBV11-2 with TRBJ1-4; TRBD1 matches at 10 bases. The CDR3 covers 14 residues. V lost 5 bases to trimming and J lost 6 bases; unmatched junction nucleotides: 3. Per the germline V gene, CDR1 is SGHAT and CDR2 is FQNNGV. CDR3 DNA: TGTGCCAGCAGCCGACAGGGGGCTTATGAAAAACTGTTTTTT. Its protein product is CASSRQGAYEKLFF.

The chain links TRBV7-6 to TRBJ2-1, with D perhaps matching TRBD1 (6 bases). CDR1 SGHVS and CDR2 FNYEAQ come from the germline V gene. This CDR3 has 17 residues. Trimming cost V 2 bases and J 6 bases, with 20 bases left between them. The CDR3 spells CASSLSQGRGAGNEQFF. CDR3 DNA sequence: TGTGCCAGCAGCTTATCCCAGGGGCGCGGTGCCGGCAATGAGCAGTTCTTC.

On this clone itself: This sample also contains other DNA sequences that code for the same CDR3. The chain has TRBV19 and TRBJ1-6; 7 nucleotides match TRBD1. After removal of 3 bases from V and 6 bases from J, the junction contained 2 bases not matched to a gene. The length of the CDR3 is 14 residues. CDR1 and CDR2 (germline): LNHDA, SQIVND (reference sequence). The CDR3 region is CASSIRDSNSPLHF. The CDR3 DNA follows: TGTGCCAGTAGTATCAGGGACAGTAATTCACCCCTCCACTTT.

DNA of the CDR3: TGTGCCAGCACCACACTAGCGGGGGCCCGAGGGTCCCAGTACTTC. This gives the protein CASTTLAGARGSQYF. The V gene is TRBV11-2, the J gene TRBJ2-5, with 11 bases matching TRBD2. Germline assignment: CDR1 SGHAT and CDR2 FQNNGV. Germline trimming cut 7 bases from V and 9 bases from J; bases unmatched to any gene: 13. This CDR3 contains 15 residues.

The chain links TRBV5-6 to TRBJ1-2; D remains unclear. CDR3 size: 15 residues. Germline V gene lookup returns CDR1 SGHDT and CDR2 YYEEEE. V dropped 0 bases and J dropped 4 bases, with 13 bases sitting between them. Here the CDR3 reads CASSLGHPDSYGYTF. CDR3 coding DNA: TGTGCCAGCAGCTTGGGACACCCGGATTCCTATGGCTACACCTTC.